This T cell receptor (beta chain) appears in the sequencing data of a study of blood T cells in healthy people across ages. The use of a sample-barcoded 5' primer and a J-beta primer mix characterized a second PCR of 7 to 11 cycles. Sequencing yielded, for each sample, at least 3 million paired-end reads carrying CDR3. TCRdb called the 5' RACE reads again in MiXCR, with one record for every CDR3 protein. The sample carries 760,000 or so distinct CDR3 sequences, 25% recorded once. The CDR3 runs to 15 residues. Germline CDR1 is SGDLS and CDR2 is YYNGEE. V lost 0 bases, J lost 7 bases, and 14 bases lay in between. General study results and limits: Older age went with lower TCR beta diversity per million T cells, in a roughly linear way.

For this clonotype: What it binds is not known.

These same data were also listed under a study on T cells of mothers and their children.

The chain has TRBV9 and TRBJ2-1, with a tentative D call TRBD2 (7 bases). Sequencing was performed on blood. The origin of this receptor is a boy younger than 18 in good health. The CDR3 protein is CASSVEGGPGNEQFF. CDR3 bases: TGTGCCAGCAGCGTAGAGGGGGGGCCAGGGAATGAGCAGTTCTTC. Together with reference TRBV9 and TRBJ2-1, the CDR3 gives the full variable domain: DSGVTQTPKHLITATGQRVTLRCSPRSGDLSVYWYQQSLDQGLQFLIQYYNGEERAKGNILERFSAQQFPDLHSELNLSSLELGDSALYFCASSVEGGPGNEQFFGPGTRLTVL.